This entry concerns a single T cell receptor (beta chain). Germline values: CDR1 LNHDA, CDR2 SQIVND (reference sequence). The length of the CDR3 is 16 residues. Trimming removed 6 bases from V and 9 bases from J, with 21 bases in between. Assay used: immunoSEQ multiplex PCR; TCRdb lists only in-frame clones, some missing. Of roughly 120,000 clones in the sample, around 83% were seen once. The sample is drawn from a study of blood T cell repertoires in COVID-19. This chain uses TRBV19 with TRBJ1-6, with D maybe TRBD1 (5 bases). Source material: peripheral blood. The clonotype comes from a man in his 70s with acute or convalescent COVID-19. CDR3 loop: CASSPGWRPGFSPLHF. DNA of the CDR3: TGTGCCAGTAGCCCAGGGTGGCGCCCCGGGTTTTCACCCCTCCACTTT.